This TCR beta chain originates from a study of cytomegalovirus exposure and HLA in healthy donors. Study-level findings and limits: Later analysis identified 16,000 or so TCR beta sequences associated with HLA alleles, using a false discovery rate threshold of 0.05.

The CDR3 runs 14 residues. CDR1 is LNHDA and CDR2 is SQIVND in the germline V gene (reference sequence). V gave up 5 bases and J gave up 5 bases; unmatched junction bases: 3. The PCR made use of 60 Vbeta and 13 Jbeta primers. Some clones are missing from TCRdb's copy, which holds only in-frame ones; the method was immunoSEQ multiplex PCR. The sample has some 44,000 clones; roughly 87% are singletons. As concerns this clone: Its antigen remains unknown.

The sequence came from a woman aged 40 to 55 in good health and CMV-seropositive. The V gene is TRBV19, the J gene TRBJ2-1; 10 bases are a match to TRBD2. Sequencing was carried out using PBMCs. CDR3 sequence (DNA): TGTGCCAGTAGTCGGACTAGCGGAAACAATGAGCAGTTCTTC. This codes for CASSRTSGNNEQFF.